These 9 T cell receptor beta chains were sequenced from one sample in a study of response to subunit inactivated influenza vaccine. One entry per CDR3 protein, called by TCRdb with MiXCR from the RT-PCR reads. This table holds 590,000 or so distinct CDR3 sequences, roughly 15% found once. This specimen was PBMCs from blood, taken approximately 15 days before vaccination. The receptors here all came from a man aged 50-60 years who received an inactivated influenza vaccine.

Only a few counts were recorded for this clonotype. The CDR3 DNA reads as TGTGCCAGCAGCACGCGTGCGTACGGGAGCACAGATACGCAGTATTTT. This encodes CASSTRAYGSTDTQYF. The chain employs TRBV9 and TRBJ2-3; D is ambiguous. This CDR3 contains 16 residues. Germline lookup yields CDR1 SGDLS and CDR2 YYNGEE. V lost 4 bases and J lost 0, with 15 bases in between.

This clonotype was found many times. The chain recombines TRBV4-1 with TRBJ2-1; TRBD2 aligns across 10 bases. The CDR3 loop spans 16 amino acids. Trimming removed 2 bases from V and 9 bases from J; junction bases left unmatched: 10. Germline V lookup: CDR1 MGHRA, CDR2 YSYEKL. The CDR3 DNA reads TGCGCCAGCAGCCAAACAAGCGGGGGGGCCGTAGGTGAGCAGTTCTTC. Protein product: CASSQTSGGAVGEQFF.

This clonotype occurred a few times. The J gene is TRBJ2-7, the V gene TRBV2; 7 positions agree with TRBD1. The CDR3 sequence is 14 residues long. The trim removed 4 bases at V and 4 bases at J, leaving 7 bases unmatched. Germline V gene lookup returns CDR1 SNHLY and CDR2 FYNNEI. Written as DNA, the CDR3 is TGTGCCAGCAGTGTAGAAGGGGGCGCATACGAGCAGTACTTC. Translating gives CASSVEGGAYEQYF. The full variable domain, rest sourced from reference TRBV2 and TRBJ2-7, is EPEVTQTPSHQVTQMGQEVILRCVPISNHLYFYWYRQILGQKVEFLVSFYNNEISEKSEIFDDQFSVERPDGSNFTLKIRSTKLEDSAMYFCASSVEGGAYEQYFGPGTRLTVT.

In this sample, this clonotype turned up a few times. The chain recombines TRBV7-9 with TRBJ1-1; 9 bases line up with TRBD1. J lost 2 bases, V lost 7 bases, and 8 bases had no gene match. The V gene's germline CDR1 is SEHNR and CDR2 FQNEAQ (reference sequence). The CDR3 has 15 residues. The CDR3: CASIFGDRVNTEAFF. The CDR3 DNA reads as TGTGCCAGCATCTTCGGGGACAGGGTCAACACTGAAGCTTTCTTT.

At least ten counts were recorded for this clonotype. V gene TRBV20-1 combines with J gene TRBJ1-6; D remains ambiguous. Trimming pared 0 bases from V and 12 bases from J, leaving 15 bases between. There are 14 residues in the CDR3. Germline V gene lookup returns CDR1 DFQATT and CDR2 SNEGSKA (reference sequence). The CDR3 here is CSARERTAGGPLHF. The CDR3 DNA reads as TGCAGTGCTAGAGAACGGACGGCAGGAGGACCCCTCCACTTT.

In nucleotides, the CDR3 is TGTGCCAGCAGTGAAGGCAGGGGAAGAGAAAAACTGTTTTTT. Translated, it gives CASSEGRGREKLFF. V is TRBV6-1 and J is TRBJ1-4, with a tentative D call TRBD1 (6 bases). Trimming shortened V by 1 base and J by 8 bases, and 11 bases separated the two germline ends. The CDR3 has 14 amino acids. The V gene's germline CDR1 is MNHNS and CDR2 SASEGT.

The sample holds a few counts of this clonotype. The chain has TRBV7-2 and TRBJ2-7; 7 positions match TRBD2. V lost 3 bases, J lost 1 base, and 12 bases stayed unmatched. This CDR3 comprises 17 residues. Germline V gene lookup returns CDR1 SGHTA and CDR2 FQGNSA. DNA for the CDR3: TGTGCCAGCAGCTTCCGAGGGAGGGATACCTTTTCCTACGAGCAGTACTTC. Protein sequence: CASSFRGRDTFSYEQYF.

This chain links TRBV7-2 with TRBJ1-6; D not resolved. This CDR3 comprises 14 residues. Germline-derived CDR1 and CDR2 are SGHTA and FQGNSA. V dropped 7 bases and J dropped 7 bases, with 14 bases sitting between them. The CDR3 sequence: CASKADTRNSPLHF. The CDR3 DNA reads as TGTGCCAGCAAAGCAGACACCCGAAATTCACCCCTCCACTTT.

In this sample, this clonotype turned up a few times. The chain is built from TRBV10-3 and TRBJ2-7, with D tentatively TRBD1 (6 bases). The CDR3 is 14 residues long. Trimming removed 5 bases from V and 3 bases from J, with 14 bases in between. Germline V gene data show CDR1 as ENHRY and CDR2 as SYGVKD. CDR3 residues: CAISSGTNLYEQYF. The CDR3 DNA reads as TGTGCCATCAGTTCCGGGACAAACCTCTACGAGCAGTACTTC.